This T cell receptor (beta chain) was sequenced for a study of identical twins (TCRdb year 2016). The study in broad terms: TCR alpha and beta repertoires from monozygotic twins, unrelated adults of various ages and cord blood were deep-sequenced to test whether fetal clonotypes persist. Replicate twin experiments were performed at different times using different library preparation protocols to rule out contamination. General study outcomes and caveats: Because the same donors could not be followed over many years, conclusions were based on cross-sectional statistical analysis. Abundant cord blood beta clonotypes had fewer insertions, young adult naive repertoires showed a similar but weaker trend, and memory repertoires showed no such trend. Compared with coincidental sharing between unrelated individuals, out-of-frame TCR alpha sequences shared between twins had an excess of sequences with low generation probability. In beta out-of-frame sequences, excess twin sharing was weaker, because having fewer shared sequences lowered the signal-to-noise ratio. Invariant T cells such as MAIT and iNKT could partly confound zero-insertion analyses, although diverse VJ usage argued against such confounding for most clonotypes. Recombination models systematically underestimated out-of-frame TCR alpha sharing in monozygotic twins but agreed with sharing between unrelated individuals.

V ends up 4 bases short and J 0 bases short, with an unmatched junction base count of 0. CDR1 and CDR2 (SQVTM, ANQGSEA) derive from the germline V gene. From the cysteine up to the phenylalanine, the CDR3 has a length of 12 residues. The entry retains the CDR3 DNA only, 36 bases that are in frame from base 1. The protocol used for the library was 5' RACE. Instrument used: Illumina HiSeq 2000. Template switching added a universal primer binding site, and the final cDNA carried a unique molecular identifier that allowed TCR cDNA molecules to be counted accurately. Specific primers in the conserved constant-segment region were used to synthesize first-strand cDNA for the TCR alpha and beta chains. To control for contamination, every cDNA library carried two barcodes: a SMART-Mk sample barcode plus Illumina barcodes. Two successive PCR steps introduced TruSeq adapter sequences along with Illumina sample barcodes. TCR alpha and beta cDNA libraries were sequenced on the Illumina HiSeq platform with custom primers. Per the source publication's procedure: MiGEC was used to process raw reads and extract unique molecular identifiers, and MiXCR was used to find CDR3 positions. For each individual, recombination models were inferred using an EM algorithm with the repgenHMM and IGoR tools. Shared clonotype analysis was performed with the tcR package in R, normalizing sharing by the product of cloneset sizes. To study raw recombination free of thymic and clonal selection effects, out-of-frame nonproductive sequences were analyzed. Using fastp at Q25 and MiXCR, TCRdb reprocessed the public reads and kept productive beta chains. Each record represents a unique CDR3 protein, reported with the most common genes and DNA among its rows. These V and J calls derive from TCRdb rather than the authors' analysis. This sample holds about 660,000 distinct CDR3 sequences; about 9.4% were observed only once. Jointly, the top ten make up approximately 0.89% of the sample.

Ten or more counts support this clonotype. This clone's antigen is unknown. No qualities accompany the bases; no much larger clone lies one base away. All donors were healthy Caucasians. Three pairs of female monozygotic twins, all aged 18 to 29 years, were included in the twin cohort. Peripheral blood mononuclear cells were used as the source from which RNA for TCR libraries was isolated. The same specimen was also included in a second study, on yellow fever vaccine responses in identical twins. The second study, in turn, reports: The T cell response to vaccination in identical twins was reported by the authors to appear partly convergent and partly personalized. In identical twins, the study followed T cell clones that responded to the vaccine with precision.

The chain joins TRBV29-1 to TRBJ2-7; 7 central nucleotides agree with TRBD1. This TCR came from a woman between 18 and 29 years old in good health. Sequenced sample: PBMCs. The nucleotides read TGCAGCGTTGGGGACAGCTCCTACGAGCAGTACTTC. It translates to CSVGDSSYEQYF.